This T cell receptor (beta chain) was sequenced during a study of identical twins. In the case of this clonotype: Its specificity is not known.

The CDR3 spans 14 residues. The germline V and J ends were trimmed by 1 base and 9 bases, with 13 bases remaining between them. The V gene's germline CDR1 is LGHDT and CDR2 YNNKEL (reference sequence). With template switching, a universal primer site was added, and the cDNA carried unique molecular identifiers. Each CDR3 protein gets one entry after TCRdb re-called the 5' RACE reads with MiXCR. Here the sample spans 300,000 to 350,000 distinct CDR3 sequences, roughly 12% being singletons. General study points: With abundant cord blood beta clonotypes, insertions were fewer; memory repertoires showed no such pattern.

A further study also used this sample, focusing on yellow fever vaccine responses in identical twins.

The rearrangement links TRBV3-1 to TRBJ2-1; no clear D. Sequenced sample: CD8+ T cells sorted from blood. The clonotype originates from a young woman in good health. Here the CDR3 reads CASSQGISNLEQFF. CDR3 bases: TGTGCCAGCAGCCAAGGGATTAGCAATCTTGAGCAGTTCTTC.